These 18 T cell receptor beta chains were all obtained from the same sample, sequenced in a study of molecular identifiers for immune sequencing clone quantification. TCRdb redid the calling of the PCR reads with MiXCR, one entry per CDR3 protein. Here the sample spans roughly 320,000 distinct CDR3 sequences, roughly a quarter being singletons. Sequenced: naive CD8+ T cells from blood, with Jurkat cell RNA spiked in. Specified subset: FACS-sorted CD8+CD4-CCR7+CD45RA+ naive T cells. These receptors originate from a human donor in good health. Some libraries in this study had Jurkat cell RNA spiked in.

This clonotype was seen only a few times. Since a much larger clone is just one base distant, this may be a read error. The rearrangement links TRBV7-2 to TRBJ2-3; unclear D gene. Germline V gene data show CDR1 as SGHTA and CDR2 as FQGNSA. The CDR3 consists of 14 residues. V was shortened by 5 bases and J by 3 bases, with 12 bases between the two germline ends. CDR3 residues: CASSPISRTDTQYF. In DNA form, the CDR3 reads TGTGCCAGCAGCCCAATATCCCGAACAGATACGCAGTATTTT.

V and J are TRBV29-1 and TRBJ1-4; 10 positions agree with TRBD1. The germline V gene encodes CDR1 SQVTM and CDR2 ANQGSEA. The CDR3 is 13 residues long. The V and J ends lost 5 bases and 8 bases, in that order; junction bases with no gene match: 5. CDR3 protein: CSVSGQGPEKLFF. The DNA of the CDR3 is TGCAGCGTTTCGGGACAGGGGCCCGAAAAACTGTTTTTT.

This clonotype was counted at least ten times. The rearrangement uses TRBV5-5 and TRBJ2-7; maybe TRBD2 (6 bases). The germline CDR1 and CDR2 sequences are SGHKS and YYEKEE (reference sequence). CDR3 size: 14 residues. V lost 0 bases and J 5 bases, leaving 12 bases between the germline ends. The CDR3 sequence is CASSLAPGRNEQYF. CDR3 nucleotide sequence: TGTGCCAGCAGCTTGGCCCCAGGGAGGAACGAGCAGTACTTC.

This clonotype showed up just a few times. One end of the junction fails to match germline, which may point to a read error. J is TRBJ2-7 and V is TRBV5-3, with 7 bases that match TRBD2. TRBV5-3 is filed as an ORF, its function uncertain. CDR3 length: 14 amino acids. CDR3 DNA: TGTGCCAGCAGCTCCCGGGAGGCCCCTTACGAGCAGTACTTC. Amino acid sequence: CASSSREAPYEQYF.

This clonotype came up many times. J is TRBJ2-7 and V is TRBV20-1, with TRBD2 matching 8 bases. The CDR3 extends over 14 amino acids. V lost 6 bases to trimming and J lost 0 bases; unmatched junction nucleotides: 7. Per the germline V gene, CDR1 is DFQATT and CDR2 is SNEGSKA (reference sequence). CDR3 sequence reads: CSAGQRGYSYEQYF. The CDR3 nucleotides read TGCAGTGCAGGACAGCGGGGGTACTCCTACGAGCAGTACTTC.

Comments on this clonotype: One end of the junction does not line up with germline, which may come from a read error. The V and J genes are TRBV7-9 and TRBJ1-4; 7 bases align to TRBD1. The CDR3 extends over 13 amino acids. Germline V gives CDR1 SEHNR, CDR2 FQNEAQ (reference sequence). The CDR3 bases are TGTGCCAGCAGCTTAGCGACAGGGAGAAAACCGTTTTTT. It codes for CASSLATGRKPFF.

About this clonotype itself: A clone one base away is much larger, so this may be a read error. Given the absence of the conserved phenylalanine or tryptophan at the CDR3 end, a read error is likely. The V and J genes are TRBV7-2 and TRBJ2-3; D may be TRBD1 or TRBD2 (5 bases each). The CDR3 is made up of 15 amino acids. The germline V gene encodes CDR1 SGHTA and CDR2 FQGNSA. Trimming shortened V by 1 base and J by 0 bases, and 8 bases separated the two germline ends. The CDR3 nucleotides are TGTGCCAGCAGCTTAGTCGGGGCTAGCACAGATACGCAGTATCTT. Translating gives CASSLVGASTDTQYL.

This clonotype has more than one count but fewer than ten. The chain joins TRBV9 to TRBJ2-6, with D hard to call. The germline CDR1 and CDR2 sequences are SGDLS and YYNGEE. CDR3 length equals 15 residues. With 4 bases removed from V and 1 base from J, the gap between germline ends came to 9 bases. As DNA, the CDR3 is TGTGCCAGCAGCCCCGGGCAGTCTGGGGCCAACGTCCTGACTTTC. Its translation: CASSPGQSGANVLTF.

This clonotype has only a few counts. A much larger clone lies a single base off, so this may be a read error. The rearrangement links TRBV12-3 or TRBV12-4 to TRBJ1-5; no firm D call. This CDR3 contains 13 residues. Trimming left V 5 bases short and J 7 bases short, with 12 bases between. CDR3 region: CASSRGREQPQHF. The CDR3 nucleotides read TGTGCCAGCAGTCGGGGTAGGGAGCAGCCCCAGCATTTT.

The rearrangement joins TRBV28 to TRBJ2-5; tentative D call: TRBD1 (6 bases). The CDR3 loop spans 17 amino acids. Deletions cut 6 bases from V and 2 bases from J, with 22 bases between. Germline V lookup: CDR1 MDHEN, CDR2 SYDVKM. CDR3 nucleotide sequence: TGTGCCAGCAGCCCACATCATCGACAGGAAGAACAAGAGACCCAGTACTTC. Translated: CASSPHHRQEEQETQYF.

This clonotype was observed at least ten times. The J gene is TRBJ2-2, the V gene TRBV29-1; 7 bases are a match to TRBD1. CDR1 is SQVTM, CDR2 ANQGSEA, per germline. V shed 3 bases, J shed 4 bases, and the junction held 5 bases outside the gene matches. The CDR3 spans 14 residues. The CDR3 nucleotides read TGCAGCGTTGATAGGGGGCAGGGCACCGGGGAGCTGTTTTTT. Encoded protein: CSVDRGQGTGELFF.

The chain carries TRBV4-3 and TRBJ2-1, with TRBD2 matching over 13 bases. The CDR3 is 16 residues long. Per the germline V gene, CDR1 is LGHNA and CDR2 is YSLEER. The J segment lost 6 bases and the V segment lost 1 base, leaving 3 bases of the junction unmatched. CDR3 region: CASSQVGLAGANEQFF. CDR3 DNA: TGCGCCAGCAGCCAAGTAGGACTAGCGGGGGCCAATGAGCAGTTCTTC.

This clonotype was picked up a small number of times. V is TRBV21-1 and J is TRBJ1-1. TRBV21-1 is labeled a pseudogene. The CDR3 is 10 residues long. CDR3 loop: CAILGTEAFF. CDR3 nucleotide sequence: TGTGCCATCCTGGGGACGGAAGCTTTCTTT.

This clonotype was seen a few times. The gene calls are TRBV2 and TRBJ2-4; 10 nucleotides align to TRBD2. The length of the CDR3 is 19 residues. J gave up 0 bases and V 6 bases, and 14 bases lay outside the gene matches. CDR1 and CDR2 (germline): SNHLY, FYNNEI. The chain's CDR3 is CASSEIASGGEVAKNIQYF. CDR3 sequence (DNA): TGTGCCAGCAGCGAGATAGCTAGCGGGGGAGAAGTAGCCAAAAACATTCAGTACTTC.

The chain uses TRBV30 and TRBJ2-7; D possibly corresponds to TRBD1 (6 bases). V was shortened by 5 bases and J by 2 bases, with 10 bases between the two germline ends. CDR3 length: 12 amino acids. Germline CDR1 is GTSNPN and CDR2 is SVGIG (reference sequence). CDR3 DNA sequence: TGTGCCTGGGGCAGGGGCGCCTACGAGCAGTACTTC. This sequence encodes CAWGRGAYEQYF.

In this sample, this clonotype turned up a few times. The rearrangement links TRBV19 to TRBJ1-1; D might be TRBD1 (6 bases). The CDR3 is made up of 15 amino acids. V shed 6 bases and J shed 3 bases, with 17 bases lying between them. The V gene's germline CDR1 is LNHDA and CDR2 SQIVND (reference sequence). CDR3 sequence (DNA): TGTGCCAGTAGGAATGAACAGGGTGTCGACACTGAAGCTTTCTTT. This codes for CASRNEQGVDTEAFF.

The sample holds a few counts of this clonotype. The rearrangement uses TRBV19 and TRBJ2-2; TRBD1 matches 8 bases. This CDR3 has 15 residues. V was clipped by 7 bases and J by 7 bases; unmatched bases: 11. Germline lookup yields CDR1 LNHDA and CDR2 SQIVND (reference sequence). The CDR3 DNA is TGTGCCAGTATGGGTGGGACCAGGGGGCACGGGGAGCTGTTTTTT. It yields the protein CASMGGTRGHGELFF.

For this clonotype: The junction and the germline gene differ at one end; a read error may be behind it. This sequence joins TRBV7-3 and TRBJ2-2, with a weak D call TRBD2 (6 bases). CDR1 is SGHTA and CDR2 is FQGTGA in the germline V gene. CDR3 length: 18 amino acids. Here the CDR3 reads CASSPNAGLLSNTGGLFF. CDR3 DNA: TGTGCCAGCAGCCCAAACGCCGGGCTTCTATCTAACACCGGGGGGCTGTTTTTT.